This entry features one TCR beta chain sequence. These data are taken from a study of T cells in Graves' hyperthyroidism and ophthalmopathy. The hyperthyroidism patients had all been newly diagnosed, and their disease duration was under 2 months. Their ages ranged from 18 to 65 years. Uncontrolled infection, other autoimmune disease, pregnancy and lactation each barred patients from inclusion. The CDR3 extends over 15 amino acids. Germline lookup yields CDR1 SGHRS and CDR2 YFSETQ. V lost 0 bases and J 5 bases, leaving 13 bases between the germline ends. Regions amplified from RNA transcripts were the TCR beta CDR3 regions. RT-PCR in the first round (using the HTBI primer set) targeted the TCR CDR3. TCRdb itself ran the multiplex PCR reads through MiXCR, one entry per CDR3 protein. The repertoire consists of 300,000 to 400,000 distinct CDR3 sequences, with over 15% occurring once and the leading ten covering under 55%.

The sample comprised blood. The sequence was obtained from a woman between 50 and 59 years old with Graves' hyperthyroidism. This chain uses TRBV5-1 with TRBJ2-3; D ambiguous. The CDR3 bases are TGCGCCAGCAGCTTGGGTAAATTATGGGGAGATACGCAGTATTTT. It encodes CASSLGKLWGDTQYF.